This T cell receptor beta chain was observed in a study of blood T cell repertoires in COVID-19 (dated by TCRdb to 2018 to 2020). Study-wide context: Samples covering the acute and convalescent phases of COVID-19 were provided by collaborators in the United States, Italy and Spain. The material from the prospective study consisted of cDNA or gDNA derived from T cells, B-cell-depleted T cells, or PBMCs. Subjects who had been exposed to COVID-19, were actively infected with it, or had recovered from it provided the deeply sampled blood TCRbeta repertoires that made up the dataset. The repertoires were released in a freely available public database meant as a resource for research on the immune response to SARS-CoV-2. The samples were drawn from two sources: the first 160 participants of the ongoing ImmuneRACE study, and about 1,300 subjects contributed by 6 global collaborators. A de-identified subject ID, COVID-19 status, age in years and sex were almost always included in the sample metadata. HLA class I and class II types, where available, came from metadata supplied by the sample provider rather than from assay-based typing.

Here V drops 6 bases and J drops 7 bases, and the junction holds 6 bases not matched to any gene. According to the germline V gene (reference sequence), CDR1 reads MNHEY and CDR2 reads SMNVEV. From the cysteine up to the phenylalanine, the CDR3 has a length of 14 residues. This entry keeps only the CDR3 DNA: 42 bases, framed from base 1. Broad study findings and their caveats: How much clinical and demographic metadata was included differed by source and by participant, and the metadata was provided uncurated.

TCRbeta CDR3 regions were amplified from genomic DNA by means of the immunoSEQ Assay, a bias-controlled multiplex PCR. As for how the authors treated the data: The number of nucleated cells in each sample was estimated from the amplification of reference gene primers within the assay. To quantify the absolute abundance of each unique TCRbeta CDR3 rearrangement, sequence reads were collapsed and filtered. For each sample, productive Simpson clonality was calculated as the square root of Simpson's diversity index over productive rearrangements. TCRdb carries this immuneACCESS record with in-frame sequences only. Its versions omit some clonotypes, under half of them owing to an unresolved V gene in the studies checked, with the rest unexplained. V, J and clone size reflect that table, while D and trimming were determined from the DNA. For this sample the table gives fewer than 150,000 clones, of which about four fifths were detected only once. The top ten clonotypes cover around 18% of the sample.

Whole blood was collected in K2EDTA tubes by collaborating institutions according to the institutions' own protocols. Collaborator samples were shipped for TCRbeta analysis as frozen whole blood, isolated PBMCs, or DNA extracted from either sample type. About this clone itself: Its antigen is still unknown. No qualities accompany the bases; no much larger clone lies one base away.

Recombination connected TRBV27 to TRBJ1-6; TRBD1 agrees with 7 junctional bases. The sequencing input was peripheral blood. This sequence was found in a man of 80 years or more with acute or convalescent COVID-19. The sequenced DNA: TGTGCCAGCAGAGGAGGGACAGAGAATTCACCCCTCCACTTT. Translated, it reads CASRGGTENSPLHF.